This T cell receptor (beta chain) is drawn from a study of chemoradiotherapy in HPV16-positive cancers. At the level of the study: A couple of HPV16-positive patients' cells yielded candidate HPV-specific clones and common motifs.

Germline CDR1 MNHNS, CDR2 SASEGT. This CDR3 has 17 residues. V was pared by 0 bases and J by 4 bases, with 17 bases between. Points on this clone: Its antigen is currently unknown.

Repertoires were sampled repeatedly during chemoradiotherapy. Sequencing was performed with immunoSEQ multiplex PCR; in TCRdb, only in-frame clones are kept and a portion is missing. Found here are some 34,000 clones, about 88% of them singletons; the top ten hold 2.1%. Study-wide points: Candidate HPV-specific clones and E7-related TCR motifs grew in tumor during treatment. For HPV16-positive patients, expanding HPV-responsive T cells associated with longer recurrence-free survival.

Sample: blood, taken from a patient who underwent chemoradiotherapy. This receptor was obtained from a human donor with HPV-associated anogenital cancer. The rearrangement joins TRBV6-1 to TRBJ2-3, with a tentative D call TRBD2 (5 bases). DNA of the CDR3: TGTGCCAGCAGTGAAGCGAATAGCGTGATCCCACCAGATACGCAGTATTTT. Its translation: CASSEANSVIPPDTQYF.